The clone carrying this TCR beta chain came up many times. Its antigen is currently unknown. Full-length variable regions came from constant-region reverse primers plus semi-nested Nested Universal Primer A PCR. A single record per CDR3 protein comes from TCRdb applying MiXCR to the 5' RACE reads. The table records about 10,000 distinct CDR3 sequences, less than 15% of them present only once. The CDR3 length is 14 residues. Germline values: CDR1 MNHEY, CDR2 SMNVEV (reference sequence). V dropped 4 bases and J dropped 7 bases, with 14 bases sitting between them. Tregs were sorted as CD4+CD25+CD127-/low cells. Study findings and constraints: Larger-cohort validation covered only one TCR beta V-J rearrangement. In terms of TCR gene usage, tumor memory CD4+ T cells clustered together with blood and lymph node memory CD4+ cells, as well as with lymph node naive CD4+ cells. Greatest tumor Treg TCR overlap was with tumor naive CD4+ cells.

The V call is TRBV27, the J call TRBJ1-5; D might be TRBD1 (6 bases). This receptor was taken from a female donor with breast cancer. The sample was Tregs sorted from blood. CDR3 in amino acids: CASSSGTNRQPQHF. In nucleotides, the CDR3 is TGTGCCAGCAGTTCGGGGACAAATCGCCAGCCCCAGCATTTT.